At least ten counts were recorded for the clone carrying this T cell receptor beta chain. The antigen is unknown. The ends were cut back, 4 bases at V and 7 bases at J, with 13 bases in the middle. Germline CDR1 reads KGHDR; CDR2 reads SFDVKD. CDR3 size: 14 residues. Newly diagnosed hyperthyroidism donors, aged 18 to 65, duration under 2 months. This sample was taken from a study of Graves' ophthalmopathy and Graves' hyperthyroidism. Amplifying from RNA transcripts, the study obtained TCR beta CDR3 regions. The first round was an RT-PCR with HTBI primers, and the second round was a multiplex PCR. A single record per CDR3 protein comes from TCRdb applying MiXCR to the multiplex PCR reads. The sample consists of a few hundred thousand distinct CDR3 sequences, about two fifths of them appearing once. Study outcomes and limitations: Cross-validated, the 13-signature model showed 87.88%/81.08% sensitivity/specificity, and 80%/75% in the test set.

The chain joins TRBV24-1 to TRBJ1-5, with D possibly matching TRBD1 (6 bases). Sequenced sample: peripheral blood or thyroid tissue (not recorded which). The clonotype comes from an adult man with Graves' hyperthyroidism. CDR3: CATSDPAGDQPQHF. CDR3 coding DNA: TGTGCCACCAGTGACCCCGCAGGGGACCAGCCCCAGCATTTT.